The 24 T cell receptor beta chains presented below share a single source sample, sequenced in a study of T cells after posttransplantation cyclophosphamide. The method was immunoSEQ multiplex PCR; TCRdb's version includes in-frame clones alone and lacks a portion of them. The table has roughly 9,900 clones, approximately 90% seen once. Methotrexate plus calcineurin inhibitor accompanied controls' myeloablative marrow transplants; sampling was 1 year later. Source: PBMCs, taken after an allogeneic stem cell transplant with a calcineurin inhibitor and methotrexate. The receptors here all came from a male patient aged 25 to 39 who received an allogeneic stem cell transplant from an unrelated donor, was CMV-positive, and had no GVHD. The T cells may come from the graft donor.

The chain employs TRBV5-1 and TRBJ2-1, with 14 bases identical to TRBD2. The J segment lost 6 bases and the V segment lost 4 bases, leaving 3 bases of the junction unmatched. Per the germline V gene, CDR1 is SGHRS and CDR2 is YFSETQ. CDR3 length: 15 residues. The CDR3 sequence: CASSPGLAGANEQFF. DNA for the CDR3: TGCGCCAGCAGCCCGGGACTAGCGGGAGCCAATGAGCAGTTCTTC.

DNA of the CDR3: TGTGCCAGCAGCTTCGAGGGTAGAGGTGGCTACACCTTC. Amino acid sequence: CASSFEGRGGYTF. The gene calls are TRBV5-4 and TRBJ1-2; D is ambiguous. CDR3 length equals 13 residues. Germline CDR1 and CDR2: SGHNT and YYREEE (reference sequence). V lost 2 bases to trimming and J lost 7 bases, with 12 bases between them.

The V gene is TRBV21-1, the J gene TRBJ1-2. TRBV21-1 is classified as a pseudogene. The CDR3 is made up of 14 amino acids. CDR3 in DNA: TGTGCCAGCAGCATTCCCGTGTTAGGGAGCGGCTACACCTTC. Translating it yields CASSIPVLGSGYTF.

The CDR3 DNA reads as TGTGCCACCCGAGTGAGGGCCGGGGAGCTGTTTTTT. This encodes CATRVRAGELFF. The V and J genes are TRBV6-5 and TRBJ2-2; tentative D call: TRBD2 (5 bases). Trimming left V 10 bases short and J 6 bases short, with 12 bases between. CDR3 length: 12 residues. The germline V gene encodes CDR1 MNHEY and CDR2 SVGAGI.

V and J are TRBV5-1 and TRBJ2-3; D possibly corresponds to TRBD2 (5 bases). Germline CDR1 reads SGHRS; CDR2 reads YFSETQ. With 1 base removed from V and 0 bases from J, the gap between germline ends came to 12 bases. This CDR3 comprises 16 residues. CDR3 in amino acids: CASSLNRRTSTDTQYF. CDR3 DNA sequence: TGCGCCAGCAGCTTGAATCGGCGGACTAGCACAGATACGCAGTATTTT.

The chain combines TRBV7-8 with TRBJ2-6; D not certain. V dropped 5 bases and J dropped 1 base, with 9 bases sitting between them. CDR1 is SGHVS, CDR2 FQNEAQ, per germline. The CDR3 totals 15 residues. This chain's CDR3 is CASSPRFSGANVLTF. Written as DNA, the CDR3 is TGTGCCAGCAGCCCCAGATTTTCTGGGGCCAACGTCCTGACTTTC. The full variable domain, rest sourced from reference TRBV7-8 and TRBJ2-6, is GAGVSQSPRYKVAKRGQDVALRCDPISGHVSLFWYQQALGQGPEFLTYFQNEAQLDKSGLPSDRFFAERPEGSVSTLKIQRTQQEDSAVYLCASSPRFSGANVLTFGAGSRLTVL.

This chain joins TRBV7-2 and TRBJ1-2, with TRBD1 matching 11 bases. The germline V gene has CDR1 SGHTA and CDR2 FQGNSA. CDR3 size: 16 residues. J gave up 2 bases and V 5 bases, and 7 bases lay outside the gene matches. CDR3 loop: CASSPSGQGANYGYTF. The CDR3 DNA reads TGTGCCAGCAGCCCCTCCGGACAGGGGGCCAACTATGGCTACACCTTC.

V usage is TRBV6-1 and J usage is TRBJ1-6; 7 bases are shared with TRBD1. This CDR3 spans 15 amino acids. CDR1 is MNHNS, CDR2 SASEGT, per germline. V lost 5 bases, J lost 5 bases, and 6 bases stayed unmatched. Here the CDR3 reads CASSQGVADNSPLHF. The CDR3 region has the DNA TGTGCCAGCAGTCAGGGGGTCGCTGATAATTCACCCCTCCACTTT.

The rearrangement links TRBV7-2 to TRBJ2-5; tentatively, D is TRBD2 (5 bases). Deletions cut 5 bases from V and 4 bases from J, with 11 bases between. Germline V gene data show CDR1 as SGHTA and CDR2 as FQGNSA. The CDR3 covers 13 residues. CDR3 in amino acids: CASSPFRGETQYF. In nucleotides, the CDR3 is TGTGCCAGCAGCCCCTTCCGGGGAGAGACCCAGTACTTC.

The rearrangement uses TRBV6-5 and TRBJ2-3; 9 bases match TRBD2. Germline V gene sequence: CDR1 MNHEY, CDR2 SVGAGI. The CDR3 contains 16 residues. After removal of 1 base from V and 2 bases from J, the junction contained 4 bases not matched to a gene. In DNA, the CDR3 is TGTGCCAGCAGTTACTGGGGCGGGAGGGCCACAGATACGCAGTATTTT. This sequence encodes CASSYWGGRATDTQYF.

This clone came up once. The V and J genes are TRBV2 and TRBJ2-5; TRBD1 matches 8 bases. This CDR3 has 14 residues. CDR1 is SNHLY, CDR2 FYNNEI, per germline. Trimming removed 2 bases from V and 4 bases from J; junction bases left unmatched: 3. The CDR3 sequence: CASSEQGAGETQYF. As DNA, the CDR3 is TGTGCCAGCAGTGAACAGGGGGCCGGAGAGACCCAGTACTTC.

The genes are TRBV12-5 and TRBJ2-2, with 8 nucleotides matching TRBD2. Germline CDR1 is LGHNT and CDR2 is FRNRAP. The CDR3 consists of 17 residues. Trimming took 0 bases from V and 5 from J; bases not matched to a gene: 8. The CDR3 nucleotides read TGTGCTAGTGGTTTGGTTCCCTCGGGAGGGGTAACCGGGGAGCTGTTTTTT. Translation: CASGLVPSGGVTGELFF.

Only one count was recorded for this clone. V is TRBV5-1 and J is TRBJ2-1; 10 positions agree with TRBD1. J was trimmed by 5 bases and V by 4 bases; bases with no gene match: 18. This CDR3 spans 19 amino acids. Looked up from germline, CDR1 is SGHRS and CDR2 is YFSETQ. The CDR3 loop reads CASSVGHLPGTGAHNEQFF. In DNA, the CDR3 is TGCGCCAGCAGCGTTGGCCATTTACCCGGGACAGGGGCCCACAATGAGCAGTTCTTC.

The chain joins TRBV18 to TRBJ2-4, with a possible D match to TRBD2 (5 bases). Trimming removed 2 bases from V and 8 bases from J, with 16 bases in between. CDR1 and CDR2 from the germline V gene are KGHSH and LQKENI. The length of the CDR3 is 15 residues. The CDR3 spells CASSPEGPYGDIQYF. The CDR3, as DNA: TGTGCCAGCTCACCAGAAGGTCCATACGGGGACATTCAGTACTTC.

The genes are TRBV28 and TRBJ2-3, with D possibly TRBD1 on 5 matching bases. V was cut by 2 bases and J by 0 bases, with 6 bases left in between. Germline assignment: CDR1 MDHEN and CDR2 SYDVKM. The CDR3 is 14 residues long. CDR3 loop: CASSLKGSTDTQYF. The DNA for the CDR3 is TGTGCCAGCAGTTTAAAGGGGAGCACAGATACGCAGTATTTT.

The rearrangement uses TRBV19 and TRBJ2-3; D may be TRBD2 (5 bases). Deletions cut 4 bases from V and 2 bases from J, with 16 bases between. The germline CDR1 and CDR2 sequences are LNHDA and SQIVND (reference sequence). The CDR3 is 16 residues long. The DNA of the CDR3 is TGTGCCAGTAGTACCTACGGAAGACTAATCACAGATACGCAGTATTTT. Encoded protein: CASSTYGRLITDTQYF.

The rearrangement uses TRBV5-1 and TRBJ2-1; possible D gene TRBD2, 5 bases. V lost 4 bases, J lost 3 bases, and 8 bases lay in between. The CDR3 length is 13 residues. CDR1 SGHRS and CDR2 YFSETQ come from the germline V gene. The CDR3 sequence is CASSTSFYNEQFF. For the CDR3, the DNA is TGCGCCAGCAGCACTAGTTTCTACAATGAGCAGTTCTTC.

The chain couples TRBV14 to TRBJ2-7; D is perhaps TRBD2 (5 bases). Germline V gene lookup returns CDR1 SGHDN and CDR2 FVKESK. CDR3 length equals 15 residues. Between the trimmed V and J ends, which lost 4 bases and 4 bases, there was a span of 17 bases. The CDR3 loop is CASSLGLQTLYEQYV. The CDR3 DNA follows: TGTGCCAGCAGCCTCGGACTCCAGACCCTTTACGAGCAGTACGTC.

The CDR3 protein is CSVETKQNTEAFF. CDR3 sequence (DNA): TGCAGCGTTGAAACGAAACAGAACACTGAAGCTTTCTTT. The V call is TRBV29-1, the J call TRBJ1-1; no clear D. The CDR3 contains 13 residues. Germline CDR1 and CDR2: SQVTM and ANQGSEA. The ends were cut back, 2 bases at V and 1 base at J, with 8 bases in the middle.

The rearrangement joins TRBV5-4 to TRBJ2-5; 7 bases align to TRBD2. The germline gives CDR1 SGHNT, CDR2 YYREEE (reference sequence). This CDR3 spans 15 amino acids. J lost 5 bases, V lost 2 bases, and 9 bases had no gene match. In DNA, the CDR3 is TGTGCCAGCAGCTTCAGACTAGCCGGTAGGGAGACCCAGTACTTC. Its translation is CASSFRLAGRETQYF.

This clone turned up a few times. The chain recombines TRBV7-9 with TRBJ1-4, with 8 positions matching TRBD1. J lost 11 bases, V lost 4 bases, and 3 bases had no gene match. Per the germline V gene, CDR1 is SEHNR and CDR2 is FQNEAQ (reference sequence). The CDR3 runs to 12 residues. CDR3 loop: CASSSTGGKLFF. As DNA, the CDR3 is TGTGCCAGCAGCTCTACAGGGGGTAAACTGTTTTTT.

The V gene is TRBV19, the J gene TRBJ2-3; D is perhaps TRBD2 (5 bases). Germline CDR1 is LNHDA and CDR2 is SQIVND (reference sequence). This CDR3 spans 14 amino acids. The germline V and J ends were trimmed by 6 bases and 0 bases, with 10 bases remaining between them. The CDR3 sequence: CASSLAVSTDTQYF. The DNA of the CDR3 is TGTGCCAGTAGCCTAGCAGTTAGCACAGATACGCAGTATTTT.

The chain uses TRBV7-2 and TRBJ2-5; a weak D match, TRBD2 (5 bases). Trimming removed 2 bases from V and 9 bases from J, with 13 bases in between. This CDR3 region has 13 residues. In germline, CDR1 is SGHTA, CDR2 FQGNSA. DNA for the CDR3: TGTGCCAGCAGCTTAAGTCAGCAGGAGGCCCAGTACTTC. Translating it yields CASSLSQQEAQYF.

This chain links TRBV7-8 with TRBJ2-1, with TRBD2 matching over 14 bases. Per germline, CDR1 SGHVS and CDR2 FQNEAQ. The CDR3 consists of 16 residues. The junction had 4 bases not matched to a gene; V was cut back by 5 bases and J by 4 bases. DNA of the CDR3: TGTGCCAGCAGCGCCGGGACTAGCGGGGGTTACAATGAGCAGTTCTTC. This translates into CASSAGTSGGYNEQFF.